This is a list of T cell receptor beta chains from one sample in a study of T-cell reconstitution after alpha-beta-depleted transplantation in children. MiXCR, applied by TCRdb to the PCR reads, yields one record per CDR3 protein. Among 350,000 to 500,000 distinct CDR3 sequences, 43% were seen once, and the ten largest hold approximately 30%. Source: PBMCs, taken before TCRalphabeta/CD19-depleted stem cell transplant. The source is a girl under 10 years old with aplastic anemia, due to receive a stem cell transplant. Both conserved end residues are part of each CDR3. Fields, in order: J gene, clone size, D gene, V gene, CDR3 protein, CDR3 DNA. A D gene is named only where the DNA matches it firmly. Not every row has a clone size; where given, it reads once, few, many or a size class.

TRBJ1-4	few	-	TRBV5-1	CASRPFTATNEKLFF	TGCGCCAGCAGGCCGTTCACCGCAACTAATGAAAAACTGTTTTTT
TRBJ2-1	many	TRBD2	TRBV20-1	CSASVASGRNEQFF	TGCAGTGCTAGCGTGGCTAGCGGGAGGAATGAGCAGTTCTTC
TRBJ2-7	many	TRBD2	TRBV5-1	CASSLEAGTWNEQYF	TGCGCCAGCAGCTTGGAAGCGGGAACCTGGAACGAGCAGTACTTC
TRBJ2-3	-	-	TRBV10-3	CAISESLSTDTQYF	TGTGCCATCAGTGAGTCCCTGAGCACAGATACGCAGTATTTT
TRBJ1-2	few	TRBD1	TRBV5-1	CASSLDGTGAGYTF	TGCGCCAGCAGCTTGGATGGGACAGGGGCTGGCTACACCTTC
TRBJ1-1	few	-	TRBV27	CASSSIGRGQNTEAFF	TGTGCCAGCAGTTCAATAGGGAGGGGACAGAACACTGAAGCTTTCTTT
TRBJ2-3	-	TRBD1	TRBV27	CASSPGTGWADTQYF	TGTGCCAGCAGTCCCGGGACAGGGTGGGCAGATACGCAGTATTTT
TRBJ2-3	once	-	TRBV30	CAWSALLQGPRTDTQYF	TGTGCCTGGAGTGCGCTTTTACAGGGACCCCGCACAGATACGCAGTATTTT
TRBJ2-2	few	TRBD2	TRBV24-1	CATSDTPGASGTGELFF	TGTGCCACCAGTGACACACCTGGGGCTAGCGGCACCGGGGAGCTGTTTTTT
TRBJ2-2	-	-	TRBV29-1	CSVAVGQGWTGELFF	TGCAGCGTTGCGGTCGGTCAGGGTTGGACCGGGGAGCTGTTTTTT
TRBJ2-2	-	-	TRBV12-3/TRBV12-4	CASSPRLFGFVQENTGELFF	TGTGCCAGCAGTCCCCGGCTTTTTGGTTTCGTCCAGGAAAACACCGGGGAGCTGTTTTTT
TRBJ2-7	-	-	TRBV3-1	CASSQSQGGRYEQYF	TGTGCCAGCAGCCAGTCACAGGGAGGGAGGTACGAGCAGTACTTC
TRBJ1-1	many	-	TRBV5-6	CASSASGRVTEAFF	TGTGCCAGCAGCGCGAGTGGCAGAGTGACTGAAGCTTTCTTT
TRBJ2-1	-	-	TRBV5-1	CASWRGSSGYNEQFF	TGCGCCAGTTGGCGCGGAAGCAGCGGCTACAATGAGCAGTTCTTC
TRBJ2-7	-	TRBD1	TRBV15	CATSKGPGQGLPYEQYF	TGTGCCACCAGCAAGGGGCCGGGACAGGGGCTCCCCTACGAGCAGTACTTC
TRBJ2-3	-	-	TRBV5-5	CASSLRPRPTDTQYF	TGTGCCAGCAGCTTGCGTCCCAGACCCACAGATACGCAGTATTTT
TRBJ1-4	-	TRBD1	TRBV2	CASSRDRGSEKLFF	TGTGCCAGCAGTCGGGACAGGGGCAGTGAAAAACTGTTTTTT
TRBJ2-3	-	-	TRBV12-3/TRBV12-4	CASSFPAVDTQYF	TGTGCCAGCAGTTTTCCAGCGGTGGATACGCAGTATTTT